These 15 T cell receptor beta chains were all obtained from the same sample, sequenced in a study of PD-1 blockade in classical Hodgkin lymphoma. Profiled with immunoSEQ multiplex PCR; TCRdb holds only in-frame clones, not every one. The profile shows about 98,000 clones, 80% to 95% of them singletons. Each and every patient relapsed after autologous stem cell transplantation, and patients got differing brentuximab vedotin exposure. Sample: peripheral blood mononuclear cells (PBMCs), taken at baseline. The receptors here all came from a human donor with classical Hodgkin lymphoma.

This chain links TRBV11-2 with TRBJ2-2; weak D call: TRBD2 (6 bases). The CDR3 length is 16 residues. Trimming pared 1 base from V and 7 bases from J, leaving 16 bases between. CDR1 is SGHAT and CDR2 is FQNNGV in the germline V gene. CDR3 DNA: TGTGCCAGCAGCTTAGGGGGAGGATCGGGTGACGGGGAGCTGTTTTTT. This encodes CASSLGGGSGDGELFF.

The chain recombines TRBV7-8 with TRBJ2-1; D is uncertain. Looked up from germline, CDR1 is SGHVS and CDR2 is FQNEAQ. V dropped 5 bases and J dropped 7 bases, with 9 bases sitting between them. The CDR3 totals 12 residues. The CDR3 loop is CASSPKRNEQFF. The CDR3 DNA follows: TGTGCCAGCAGCCCCAAGAGGAATGAGCAGTTCTTC.

Points on this clone: Other nucleotide sequences in the sample specify the same CDR3. The chain recombines TRBV5-1 with TRBJ2-5; D is unresolved. V was pared by 2 bases and J by 1 base, with 3 bases between. Germline CDR1 and CDR2: SGHRS and YFSETQ. There are 12 residues in the CDR3. The CDR3, as DNA: TGCGCCAGCAGCTTTCTCCAAGAGACCCAGTACTTC. Protein: CASSFLQETQYF.

The chain is built from TRBV4-2 and TRBJ1-2, with 10 bases aligning to TRBD1. Looked up from germline, CDR1 is LGHNA and CDR2 is YNFKEQ. CDR3 length equals 15 residues. Germline trimming cut 4 bases from V and 7 bases from J; bases unmatched to any gene: 9. CDR3 nucleotides: TGTGCCAGCAGCCCCCCCGACAGGGGGCCAAGTGGCTACACCTTC. It codes for CASSPPDRGPSGYTF.

The CDR3 DNA sequence: TGCGCCAGCAGCCAACTCCCACTAGCAGGGACAGATACGCAGTATTTT. Its translation is CASSQLPLAGTDTQYF. The V gene is TRBV4-1, the J gene TRBJ2-3; D possibly corresponds to TRBD2 (6 bases). The CDR3 extends over 16 amino acids. V was clipped by 2 bases and J by 3 bases, with 15 bases between them. Germline V CDR1 and CDR2: MGHRA, YSYEKL.

This sequence joins TRBV11-2 and TRBJ2-5; perhaps D is TRBD1 or TRBD2 (6 bases each). The V gene's germline CDR1 is SGHAT and CDR2 FQNNGV. The length of the CDR3 is 15 residues. The V end lost 8 bases, the J end lost 4 bases, and 20 bases lay between the germline ends. CDR3 coding DNA: TGTGCCAGCGGGAGGATGGGGGGCATAGGAGAGACCCAGTACTTC. Amino acid sequence: CASGRMGGIGETQYF.

The chain combines TRBV7-9 with TRBJ1-4; D is possibly TRBD1 (6 bases). This CDR3 has 15 amino acids. Germline V gene data show CDR1 as SEHNR and CDR2 as FQNEAQ (reference sequence). The V and J ends lost 5 bases and 13 bases respectively, with 23 bases between them. Here the CDR3 DNA reads TGTGCCAGCAGCCTCCCGGGACAAAAGCGGTCCGGACTGTTTTTT. Protein: CASSLPGQKRSGLFF. Full variable domain (remainder filled in from reference TRBV7-9 and TRBJ1-4): DTGVSQNPRHKITKRGQNVTFRCDPISEHNRLYWYRQTLGQGPEFLTYFQNEAQLEKSRLLSDRFSAERPKGSFSTLEIQRTEQGDSAMYLCASSLPGQKRSGLFFGSGTQLSVL.

V gene TRBV28 combines with J gene TRBJ1-2; the D gene is possibly TRBD1 (6 bases). The V end lost 3 bases, the J end lost 5 bases, and 7 bases lay between the germline ends. The CDR3 has 12 amino acids. Germline CDR1 MDHEN, CDR2 SYDVKM. In nucleotides, the CDR3 is TGTGCCAGCAGTTTGGACAGTTATGGCTACACCTTC. This translates into CASSLDSYGYTF.

The chain uses TRBV7-8 and TRBJ2-7; TRBD2 might be the D (6 bases). Trimming removed 1 base at V and 6 bases at J, with 13 bases between. The germline V gene has CDR1 SGHVS and CDR2 FQNEAQ. The CDR3 has 14 amino acids. CDR3 sequence reads: CASSLVSGVSEQYF. CDR3 bases: TGTGCCAGCAGCTTAGTGTCGGGAGTCAGCGAGCAGTACTTC.

The chain is built from TRBV11-1 and TRBJ1-4; 7 bases are shared with TRBD1. The germline V gene encodes CDR1 SGHAT and CDR2 FQDESV (reference sequence). Trimming at V came to 5 bases and at J to 8 bases, leaving 8 bases not matched to a gene. CDR3 size: 14 residues. CDR3 protein: CASSADRVGEKLFF. The CDR3 nucleotides read TGTGCCAGCAGCGCCGACAGGGTAGGGGAAAAACTGTTTTTT.

Only one count was recorded for this clone. The J gene is TRBJ2-7, the V gene TRBV19; 9 bases are a match to TRBD2. The V segment lost 3 bases and the J segment 4 bases; nucleotides outside the gene matches: 16. The germline V gene has CDR1 LNHDA and CDR2 SQIVND (reference sequence). CDR3 length: 18 residues. The CDR3, as DNA: TGTGCCAGTAGTATTTTCGCGGGAAGCGGGAGGAGGGAATACGAGCAGTACTTC. Translating it yields CASSIFAGSGRREYEQYF.

This clone was detected only once. The rearrangement joins TRBV4-1 to TRBJ2-7; no reliable D call. Trimming pared 3 bases from V and 3 bases from J, leaving 15 bases between. Germline lookup yields CDR1 MGHRA and CDR2 YSYEKL. The CDR3 loop spans 15 amino acids. CDR3 sequence: CASSQLWGDSYEQYF. CDR3 in DNA: TGCGCCAGCAGCCAGCTCTGGGGTGATAGCTACGAGCAGTACTTC.

The genes are TRBV30 and TRBJ1-6; D is uncertain. Between the trimmed V and J ends, which lost 5 bases and 5 bases, there was a span of 10 bases. The CDR3 has 13 residues. Germline V lookup: CDR1 GTSNPN, CDR2 SVGIG (reference sequence). Written as DNA, the CDR3 is TGTGCCTGGGGTTTGGCCCATAATTCACCCCTCCACTTT. It translates to CAWGLAHNSPLHF.

DNA of the CDR3: TGCGCCAGCAGTGATCCTGCAGGGGAATCCTACGAGCAGTACTTC. Encoded protein: CASSDPAGESYEQYF. This chain connects TRBV10-1 to TRBJ2-7; D is perhaps TRBD1 (6 bases). Germline assignment: CDR1 WNHNN and CDR2 SYGVQD (reference sequence). Trimming removed 3 bases from V and 1 base from J, with 13 bases in between. The CDR3 sequence is 15 residues long.

This chain connects TRBV14 to TRBJ1-2, with 8 bases matching TRBD1. Germline lookup yields CDR1 SGHDN and CDR2 FVKESK. The trim removed 1 base at V and 5 bases at J, leaving 0 bases unmatched. This CDR3 spans 13 amino acids. This chain's CDR3 is CASSQGTGYGYTF. DNA for the CDR3: TGTGCCAGCAGCCAAGGGACAGGGTATGGCTACACCTTC.